This T cell receptor (beta chain) was sequenced in a study of neurological immune-mediated disorders. With 10-nucleotide random UMIs, 5'RACE was used to make the cDNA. The yield of each sequencing run was over 180 million TCR-beta sequences from 15-18 subjects. TCRdb ran MiXCR on the 5' RACE reads and lists one entry per CDR3 protein. The sample lists over 70,000 distinct CDR3 sequences, roughly 10% seen once, with roughly a tenth in the top ten. V dropped 1 base and J dropped 2 bases, with 12 bases sitting between them. The germline V gene encodes CDR1 SGHKS and CDR2 YYEKEE (reference sequence). This CDR3 region has 15 residues. Turning to this clonotype: No antigen is known for it. This may come from a read error, since a much larger clone is one base off. The CDR3 carries no conserved terminal phenylalanine or tryptophan, so it likely arises from a read error.

Study-level points and caveats: Private repertoires in all groups were suggested, as expanded clones shared no CDR3 amino acid sequences across subjects. The most TCR clonal expansion was seen in HTLV-1-associated myelopathy, and the least was seen in multiple sclerosis, which fell below healthy controls.

Stated time point: longitudinal time-point 1 (baseline). V and J are TRBV5-5 and TRBJ2-5; no clear D gene. The sequenced sample was PBMCs. The clonotype comes from a man aged 25-45 years in good health. The CDR3 loop is CASSLQLPVQETQYS. CDR3 coding DNA: TGTGCCAGCAGCTTGCAGCTACCCGTTCAAGAGACCCAGTACTCC.